Below, one TCR beta chain is given with its context. As yet, its antigen is unknown. Germline CDR1 is SGHRS and CDR2 is YFSETQ. V was shortened by 4 bases and J by 3 bases, with 14 bases between the two germline ends. The CDR3 runs to 15 residues. A primer matching the constant region was used to make TCR beta cDNA from approximately 520 ng of total RNA. Construction of TCR beta libraries relied on three successive nested multiplex PCR rounds employing slightly modified ARM-PCR. It was with TRBV1-TRBV30 forward primers and a C-beta reverse primer that the first two PCR rounds were run, at roughly 11 cycles each. MiXCR, applied by TCRdb to the multiplex PCR reads, yields one record per CDR3 protein. This sample has 95,000 to 150,000 distinct CDR3 sequences, with 60% to 70% found just once. Scientists recovered RNA and DNA together from approximately 20-30 mg of unsorted bulk tissue. Chronic HBV infection, which was untreated, was present in the patients.

The data are from a study of tumor-infiltrating lymphocytes in primary liver carcinoma. Study at large: T1-T3 N0M0 was the stage of the tumors, which were about 4.2 to 10 cm across.

Study-wide results and caveats: Tumors significantly exceeded blood in top-250-clone fraction (p = 0.039). Less overlap was seen in tumor-adjacent and tumor-blood pairs than in tumor region pairs.

V is TRBV5-1 and J is TRBJ2-1; D is possibly TRBD1 (6 bases). What was sequenced was liver tumor tissue from sampling region 1. Indicated subset: tumor region T1, superior pole. The sequence came from a woman aged 60 to 75 with primary liver carcinoma and hepatitis B virus infection. This chain's CDR3 is CASSMDIGGYNEQFF. DNA of the CDR3: TGCGCCAGCAGCATGGATATAGGGGGCTACAATGAGCAGTTCTTC.